This T cell receptor beta chain comes out of a study of T-cell memory formation after mild COVID-19 (dated by TCRdb to the early 2020s). With respect to the entire study: TCR sequence clusters from the two donors were largely donor specific. In a couple of donors, T-cell clones that expanded and contracted after mild COVID-19 were tracked by sequencing TCRalpha and TCRbeta repertoires over time. Two young, previously healthy adult volunteers, one female and one male, were included in the cohort.

Trimming removed 3 bases from V and 7 bases from J, leaving 13 bases between the germline ends. The cysteine opens and the phenylalanine closes a CDR3 of 13 amino acids. The entry retains the CDR3 DNA only, 39 bases that are in frame from base 1. Sequencing was carried out with an Illumina NovaSeq 6000. cDNA libraries for TCRalpha and TCRbeta were prepared by 5'RACE using constant-segment primers, with sample barcodes and unique molecular identifiers added. RNA was extracted from every sample with Trizol reagent. Library amplification was performed in two PCR steps, and a second sample barcode and Illumina TruSeq adapters were introduced in the second step. Sequencing of the libraries was done on an Illumina NovaSeq, producing 2 x 150 bp paired-end reads. On the authors' methods: The reads were demultiplexed and collapsed into UMI-guided consensus sequences using migec v1.2.7. With mixcr v2.1.11, UMI consensuses were aligned to TRA and TRB V and J templates and assembled into clonotypes. Expanded or contracted clonotypes were those called significant by both edgeR and NoisET, with noise models trained on biological replicates. edgeR calls used a false discovery rate-adjusted p below 0.01 and a log2 fold-change threshold of 1. As an exploratory analysis of dynamics, PCA with hierarchical clustering was applied to max-normalized trajectories of the 1000 most abundant clonotypes. Each responding clone was given a CD4 or CD8 phenotype based on the CD4+ and CD8+ repertoires, which had been sequenced separately. TCRdb itself trimmed the public reads at Q25 with fastp, ran MiXCR and retained productive beta chains. Entries are consolidated by CDR3 protein sequence, retaining the most common genes and DNA. The authors' filters were not applied to this entry. The sample contains some 97,000 distinct CDR3 sequences, roughly 10% of them found a single time. The top ten constitute roughly 40% of the sample.

The paper's findings and limits, for the study overall: Some responding clones were found in pre-infection memory, which suggests that pre-existing cross-reactive memory T cells took part in the SARS-CoV-2 response. Contracting CD4+ clones appeared mostly in the CM and EM memory subsets, whereas CD8+ clones were enriched in EMRA. From day 15 to 85, contracting clones showed balanced CD4/CD8 phenotypes, whereas a second wave of clones that expanded from day 15 to 37 leaned towards CD4+. Only a couple of mild cases were covered in the study, and larger cohorts including severe cases with pre-infection samples were considered necessary. Whether the second-wave clones peaking on day 37 were SARS-CoV-2 specific was not confirmed.

This clonotype was recorded many times. Its antigen has not been determined. No quality values exist for individual bases; no much larger clone is one base distant. Ficoll-Paque density gradient centrifugation was used to isolate PBMCs. The V and J genes are TRBV12-3 or TRBV12-4 and TRBJ2-7; TRBD2 might be the D gene, on 7 matching bases. The receptor's source is a man aged 18 to 29 who had mild COVID-19 (a few samples of this study predate the infection). The sample titles of this study are shuffled in the database, so cell type and time point are left out; the donor was told from shared clones. The material sequenced was PBMCs or a T cell subset sorted from them (not recorded which). For the CDR3, the sequence is CASSFAGEGEQYF. The nucleotide sequence reads as follows: TGTGCCAGCAGTTTTGCAGGGGAGGGGGAGCAGTACTTC.